A single sample is the source of the 16 T cell receptor beta chains below, sequenced in a study of molecular identifiers for immune sequencing clone quantification (dated by TCRdb to between 2018 and 2020). Library generation was performed with PCR. The run used an Illumina HiSeq 4000. Through fastp at Q25 and MiXCR, TCRdb rebuilt clones from the public reads, retaining in-frame beta chains. Each entry is one CDR3 protein sequence, shown with its most common DNA and genes. The sample table shows around 480,000 distinct CDR3 sequences, and 20% to 25% are seen once. About 0.78% of the sample belongs to the ten largest clones. The specimen sequenced was naive CD8+ T cells from blood, with Jurkat cell RNA spiked in. The cell subset or site label, as the study defines it: FACS-sorted CD8+CD4-CCR7+CD45RA+ naive T cells. The receptors here all came from a human donor in good health. Some libraries in this study had Jurkat cell RNA spiked in.

In regard to this clonotype: Being one base from a much bigger clone, this may be a read error. This is likely a read error, given that the CDR3 carries no conserved phenylalanine or tryptophan at its end. This chain connects TRBV19 to TRBJ2-3; the D is unclear. The CDR3 spans 13 residues. Germline V CDR1 and CDR2: LNHDA, SQIVND (reference sequence). V was clipped by 1 base and J by 4 bases, with 6 bases between them. CDR3 amino acids: CASSIVPADTQYL. The CDR3 nucleotides read TGTGCCAGTAGTATAGTACCGGCAGATACGCAGTATTTA.

V usage is TRBV12-3 or TRBV12-4 and J usage is TRBJ2-3, with a weak D call TRBD2 (6 bases). Trimming stripped 5 bases from V and 2 bases from J, with 11 bases between. CDR3 length: 14 residues. The CDR3 sequence is CASSTRRDTDTQYF. The CDR3 DNA reads as TGTGCCAGCAGTACTAGGAGGGACACAGATACGCAGTATTTT.

This rearrangement joins TRBV21-1 to TRBJ2-7; the table's D call, TRBD2, has no DNA check behind it. TRBV21-1 is a documented pseudogene. The CDR3 totals 14 residues. This CDR3 reads CASSKEHPSREQYF. The CDR3 bases are TGTGCCAGCAGCAAGGAACACCCCTCTAGGGAGCAGTACTTC.

A few counts support this clonotype. The V and J genes are TRBV19 and TRBJ2-1; D gene uncertain. The germline V gene encodes CDR1 LNHDA and CDR2 SQIVND (reference sequence). The CDR3 is 14 residues long. V lost 4 bases, J lost 6 bases, and 13 bases lay in between. For the CDR3, the DNA is TGTGCCAGTAGTACCCTTGGGGAAGCCAATGAGCAGTTCTTC. Its protein is CASSTLGEANEQFF. The full variable domain, in which reference TRBV19 and TRBJ2-1 provide the parts outside the CDR3, is DGGITQSPKYLFRKEGQNVTLSCEQNLNHDAMYWYRQDPGQGLRLIYYSQIVNDFQKGDIAEGYSVSREKKESFPLTVTSAQKNPTAFYLCASSTLGEANEQFFGPGTRLTVL.

This chain connects TRBV20-1 to TRBJ2-3; TRBD1 agrees at 7 bases. From germline, CDR1 is DFQATT and CDR2 SNEGSKA (reference sequence). V trimming: 0 bases; J trimming: 3 bases; junction bases outside the gene matches: 9. The CDR3 consists of 16 residues. CDR3 loop: CSARDRDRVWTDTQYF. CDR3 DNA sequence: TGCAGTGCTAGAGACCGTGACAGGGTTTGGACAGATACGCAGTATTTT.

This clonotype was seen at least ten times. This rearrangement joins TRBV6-6 to TRBJ1-1; no definite D call. The CDR3 contains 12 residues. The V gene's germline CDR1 is MNHNY and CDR2 SVGAGI (reference sequence). The ends were cut back, 6 bases at V and 3 bases at J, with 8 bases in the middle. CDR3 nucleotides: TGTGCCAGCAGACCCCTCTACACTGAAGCTTTCTTT. It translates to CASRPLYTEAFF.

Concerning this clonotype: With a much larger clone just one base away, this may be a read error. The chain couples TRBV28 to TRBJ2-7; D possibly uses TRBD1 or TRBD2 (6 bases each). This CDR3 is 15 amino acids long. The germline gives CDR1 MDHEN, CDR2 SYDVKM. Trimming removed 3 bases at V and 3 bases at J, with 15 bases between. The CDR3 is CASSFRGPMGYEQYF. The CDR3 DNA reads as TGTGCCAGCAGTTTCCGGGGGCCGATGGGCTACGAGCAGTACTTC.

J is TRBJ2-2 and V is TRBV7-9; TRBD1 matches 7 bases. The CDR3 covers 13 residues. Looked up from germline, CDR1 is SEHNR and CDR2 is FQNEAQ (reference sequence). V was pared by 6 bases and J by 6 bases, with 4 bases of the junction left unmatched. The CDR3 sequence: CASSQTGAGELFF. DNA for the CDR3: TGTGCCAGCAGTCAAACAGGGGCCGGGGAGCTGTTTTTT.

This clonotype has ten or more counts. This sequence joins TRBV29-1 and TRBJ1-2, with D perhaps TRBD1 (5 bases). The CDR3 contains 14 residues. Between the trimmed V and J ends, which lost 0 bases and 2 bases, there was a span of 10 bases. CDR1 is SQVTM, CDR2 ANQGSEA, per germline. In DNA, the CDR3 is TGCAGCGTTGAAGATCTAGGGGTCAACTATGGCTACACCTTC. Its protein product is CSVEDLGVNYGYTF.

This clonotype came up once. This may come from a read error, since a much larger clone is one base off. This likely comes from a read error, as the CDR3 has no conserved phenylalanine or tryptophan at its end. The rearrangement uses TRBV7-2 and TRBJ2-1, with 7 bases identical to TRBD2. Germline V gene data show CDR1 as SGHTA and CDR2 as FQGNSA. Trimming at V came to 3 bases and at J to 10 bases, leaving 0 bases not matched to a gene. This CDR3 is 11 amino acids long. CDR3 residues: CASSFSGEQFL. The CDR3 nucleotides read TGTGCCAGCAGCTTTAGCGGGGAGCAGTTCCTC.

This clonotype appeared many times. V gene TRBV28 combines with J gene TRBJ2-2, with D possibly being TRBD2 (7 bases). V lost 6 bases and J 6 bases, leaving 11 bases between the germline ends. Germline V gene sequence: CDR1 MDHEN, CDR2 SYDVKM. This CDR3 has 13 residues. The CDR3 nucleotides read TGTGCCAGCAGGATAGGGGGGGCCGGGGAGCTGTTTTTT. It translates to CASRIGGAGELFF.

J is TRBJ2-3 and V is TRBV4-3; TRBD2 aligns across 10 bases. CDR3 length: 20 residues. V lost 0 bases to trimming and J lost 10 bases; unmatched junction nucleotides: 22. Germline V gene data show CDR1 as LGHNA and CDR2 as YSLEER. The CDR3 coding sequence is TGCGCCAGCAGCCAAGATACCGGCCTAGCGGGAGCCATTGATATGTTGGCGCAGTATTTT. The encoded protein is CASSQDTGLAGAIDMLAQYF.

The chain joins TRBV19 to TRBJ1-1, with no clear D. The V gene lost 3 bases and the J gene lost 5 bases, with 7 bases spanning the gap. The CDR3 sequence is 12 residues long. The germline gives CDR1 LNHDA, CDR2 SQIVND (reference sequence). The CDR3 protein is CASSIWGTEAFF. The CDR3, as DNA: TGTGCCAGTAGTATTTGGGGTACTGAAGCTTTCTTT.

With respect to this clonotype: At one end the junction does not follow the germline gene, possibly because of a read error. V is TRBV29-1 and J is TRBJ1-1; D is uncertain. The CDR3 covers 11 residues. Germline lookup yields CDR1 SQVTM and CDR2 ANQGSEA. The CDR3 sequence: CSVVGNTGAFF. The CDR3 DNA is TGCAGCGTTGTTGGGAACACTGGAGCTTTCTTT.

Many counts were recorded for this clonotype. V gene TRBV24-1 combines with J gene TRBJ1-5; a possible D gene is TRBD1 (5 bases). There are 15 residues in the CDR3. CDR1 is KGHDR, CDR2 SFDVKD, per germline. V lost 2 bases and J lost 3, with 10 bases in between. The CDR3 loop is CATSDSRAYNQPQHF. The DNA for the CDR3 is TGTGCCACCAGTGATTCCAGGGCCTACAATCAGCCCCAGCATTTT.

This clonotype was seen just once. Since a much larger clone is just one base distant, this may be a read error. The chain is built from TRBV12-3 or TRBV12-4 and TRBJ1-1, with 7 bases fitting TRBD1. J was trimmed by 1 base and V by 5 bases; bases with no gene match: 13. CDR3 size: 17 residues. Here the CDR3 reads CASSPLLGDRENTEAFF. The CDR3 DNA follows: TGTGCCAGCAGTCCGCTTCTGGGCGACAGGGAGAACACTGAAGCTTTCTTT.